The rows below give T cell receptor beta chains drawn from one sample of a study of T cells in narcolepsy. Clones were sequenced by immunoSEQ multiplex PCR, and TCRdb holds only the in-frame ones, with some missing. The sample lists under 30,000 clones, approximately 82% occurring once. The source material was CD45RA- memory CD4+ T cells from PBMCs. These TCRs come from a human donor with narcolepsy. The CDR3 runs from the conserved cysteine through the conserved F or W. A D gene is named only where the DNA matches it firmly. Part of the rows lack a size; the others show once, few, many or a class for expanded clones.

CDR3 DNA: TGCAGCGTCCGGGACAGCGACACCGGGGAGCTGTTTTTT
CDR3 protein: CSVRDSDTGELFF
V gene: TRBV29-1
clone size: once
D gene: TRBD1
J gene: TRBJ2-2

CDR3 DNA: TGTGCCAGCAGGAGACAGGTCAGCAATCAGCCCCAGCATTTT
CDR3 protein: CASRRQVSNQPQHF
V gene: TRBV28
clone size: -
D gene: -
J gene: TRBJ1-5

CDR3 DNA: TGCGCCAGCAGCCCGGGGGGCAGTTTATACAATGAGCAGTTCTTC
CDR3 protein: CASSPGGSLYNEQFF
V gene: TRBV5-1
clone size: -
D gene: -
J gene: TRBJ2-1

CDR3 DNA: TGTGCCAGCAGCGTACGTGGGACAGGGTTCTACGAGCAGTACTTC
CDR3 protein: CASSVRGTGFYEQYF
V gene: TRBV9
clone size: -
D gene: TRBD1
J gene: TRBJ2-7

CDR3 DNA: TGTGCCAGCAGTGAAAAAGGGACAGGGCTCTCGAACACTGAAGCTTTCTTT
CDR3 protein: CASSEKGTGLSNTEAFF
V gene: TRBV2
clone size: -
D gene: TRBD1
J gene: TRBJ1-1

CDR3 DNA: TGTGCCAGCAGTGACGGCTTGCCCGGGCAGTACTTC
CDR3 protein: CASSDGLPGQYF
V gene: TRBV6-6
clone size: once
D gene: -
J gene: TRBJ2-7

CDR3 DNA: TGTGCCAGCAGCGACAGGGGGGCGCACGAGCAGTACTTC
CDR3 protein: CASSDRGAHEQYF
V gene: TRBV27
clone size: few
D gene: TRBD1
J gene: TRBJ2-7

CDR3 DNA: TGTGCCATCAGTGGAGCAGGACGCTCTGGAAACACCATATATTTT
CDR3 protein: CAISGAGRSGNTIYF
V gene: TRBV10-3
clone size: few
D gene: -
J gene: TRBJ1-3

CDR3 DNA: TGTGCCAGCAGCTCCGGACTAGCGGGGTCGGAGACCCAGTACTTC
CDR3 protein: CASSSGLAGSETQYF
V gene: TRBV7-2
clone size: once
D gene: TRBD2
J gene: TRBJ2-5

CDR3 DNA: TGTGCCAGCCGATTGGGCGGCGGGGGGTACACCGGGGAGCTGTTTTTT
CDR3 protein: CASRLGGGGYTGELFF
V gene: TRBV27
clone size: -
D gene: TRBD2
J gene: TRBJ2-2

CDR3 DNA: TGTGCCAGCAGTCAGCAGGGGATAGGAGCTGAAGCTTTCTTT
CDR3 protein: CASSQQGIGAEAFF
V gene: TRBV27
clone size: -
D gene: -
J gene: TRBJ1-1

CDR3 DNA: TGTGCCAGCAGCGAAGGTTTGCTAGCGGATAGGGAGACCCAGTACTTC
CDR3 protein: CASSEGLLADRETQYF
V gene: TRBV9
clone size: -
D gene: TRBD2
J gene: TRBJ2-5

CDR3 DNA: TGTGCCAGCTCACCCGTAGCGGCAGGGGTCGATGGCTACACCTTC
CDR3 protein: CASSPVAAGVDGYTF
V gene: TRBV18
clone size: -
D gene: -
J gene: TRBJ1-2

CDR3 DNA: TGCGCCAGCAGCTTGGGTGACAGAAATTCACCCCTCCACTTT
CDR3 protein: CASSLGDRNSPLHF
V gene: TRBV5-1
clone size: -
D gene: -
J gene: TRBJ1-6

CDR3 DNA: TGTGCCAGCAGCCAAGATTGGGCAGGGGGCAATCAGCCCCAGCATTTT
CDR3 protein: CASSQDWAGGNQPQHF
V gene: TRBV4-2
clone size: once
D gene: -
J gene: TRBJ1-5

CDR3 DNA: TGCGCCAGCAGCTTGGCAGGAATCTATGGCTACACCTTC
CDR3 protein: CASSLAGIYGYTF
V gene: TRBV5-1
clone size: once
D gene: -
J gene: TRBJ1-2

CDR3 DNA: TGTGCCAGCTCACTTACCGGGACGGAGGTCGATGAGCAGTTCTTC
CDR3 protein: CASSLTGTEVDEQFF
V gene: TRBV18
clone size: -
D gene: -
J gene: TRBJ2-1

CDR3 DNA: TGTGCCAGCAGCCTCGGACTTTACTATGATGGCTACACCTTC
CDR3 protein: CASSLGLYYDGYTF
V gene: TRBV5-8
clone size: once
D gene: -
J gene: TRBJ1-2

CDR3 DNA: TGTGCCAGCAGTACGAGGTGGTCCGAGGGGTACGAGCAGTACTTC
CDR3 protein: CASSTRWSEGYEQYF
V gene: TRBV6-1
clone size: once
D gene: -
J gene: TRBJ2-7

CDR3 DNA: TGTGCCAGCAGCCCCACCTCAACACCGACCGGAGCTGGCTACACCTTC
CDR3 protein: CASSPTSTPTGAGYTF
V gene: TRBV16
clone size: -
D gene: -
J gene: TRBJ1-2

CDR3 DNA: TGTGCCAGCTCACCCTCCCAAGGAAACTACGAGCAGTACTTC
CDR3 protein: CASSPSQGNYEQYF
V gene: TRBV18
clone size: -
D gene: -
J gene: TRBJ2-7

CDR3 DNA: TGTGCCAGCAGGGGGACTAGCGGAGGAGAGACCCAGTACTTC
CDR3 protein: CASRGTSGGETQYF
V gene: TRBV2
clone size: -
D gene: TRBD2
J gene: TRBJ2-5

CDR3 DNA: TGTGCCAGCAGCACCCGGGACTTCCAAGAGACCCAGTACTTC
CDR3 protein: CASSTRDFQETQYF
V gene: TRBV14
clone size: -
D gene: -
J gene: TRBJ2-5

CDR3 DNA: TGTGCCAGCACCAACGACCTGGGGGCTACTGAAGCTTTCTTT
CDR3 protein: CASTNDLGATEAFF
V gene: TRBV6-5
clone size: -
D gene: -
J gene: TRBJ1-1

CDR3 DNA: TGTGCCAGCAGTGGGGGGGGGAATCAGCCCCAGCATTTT
CDR3 protein: CASSGGGNQPQHF
V gene: TRBV25-1
clone size: few
D gene: -
J gene: TRBJ1-5

CDR3 DNA: TGTGCCAGCAGCTTTAAGGGGGGCTACACCTTC
CDR3 protein: CASSFKGGYTF
V gene: TRBV5-6
clone size: -
D gene: -
J gene: TRBJ1-2

CDR3 DNA: TGTGCCAGCAGCCCTCCTCAGGCGACTGAAGCTTTCTTT
CDR3 protein: CASSPPQATEAFF
V gene: TRBV11-3
clone size: -
D gene: -
J gene: TRBJ1-1

CDR3 DNA: TGTGCCAGCAGCGTTGACATAACCGGGGAGCTGTTTTTT
CDR3 protein: CASSVDITGELFF
V gene: TRBV7-3
clone size: -
D gene: -
J gene: TRBJ2-2

CDR3 DNA: TGCGCCAGCGGATCGCACAGGGATCGGGAGACCCAGTACTTC
CDR3 protein: CASGSHRDRETQYF
V gene: TRBV5-1
clone size: -
D gene: -
J gene: TRBJ2-5

CDR3 DNA: TGTGCCAGCAGTTTCCCTACTTGGGGCATGAACACTGAAGCTTTCTTT
CDR3 protein: CASSFPTWGMNTEAFF
V gene: TRBV28
clone size: -
D gene: -
J gene: TRBJ1-1

CDR3 DNA: TGTGCCAGCAGTTACTCGATGGGCAGGGATGGGACTGAAGCTTTCTTT
CDR3 protein: CASSYSMGRDGTEAFF
V gene: TRBV6-5
clone size: -
D gene: -
J gene: TRBJ1-1

CDR3 DNA: TGTGCCAGCAGCCCGGGACAGGGGTACACTGAAGCTTTCTTT
CDR3 protein: CASSPGQGYTEAFF
V gene: TRBV11-2
clone size: -
D gene: TRBD1
J gene: TRBJ1-1

CDR3 DNA: TGTGCCAGCAGTTTTCTTTCAGGGGATGGCTACACCTTC
CDR3 protein: CASSFLSGDGYTF
V gene: TRBV6-5
clone size: -
D gene: -
J gene: TRBJ1-2

CDR3 DNA: TGTGCCTGGAGTGTCGACAGGGTGAATTCACCCCTCCACTTT
CDR3 protein: CAWSVDRVNSPLHF
V gene: TRBV30
clone size: -
D gene: TRBD1
J gene: TRBJ1-6

CDR3 DNA: TGTGCCATCAGTGTTCCCGGGGGGGAGCAGTACTTC
CDR3 protein: CAISVPGGEQYF
V gene: TRBV10-3
clone size: -
D gene: TRBD2
J gene: TRBJ2-7

CDR3 DNA: TGTGCCAGCAGTAGGGGGGCAGGACGGGACTATGGCTACACCTTC
CDR3 protein: CASSRGAGRDYGYTF
V gene: TRBV6-5
clone size: -
D gene: -
J gene: TRBJ1-2

CDR3 DNA: TGTGCCAGCAGCTTGAGTGAGGGGTCACCCCTCCACTTT
CDR3 protein: CASSLSEGSPLHF
V gene: TRBV7-2
clone size: -
D gene: -
J gene: TRBJ1-6

CDR3 DNA: TGTGCCAGCAGCTTAGATAGTCCAGGGACGCAGTATTTT
CDR3 protein: CASSLDSPGTQYF
V gene: TRBV11-3
clone size: -
D gene: -
J gene: TRBJ2-3

CDR3 DNA: TGTGCCAGCAGTGGTCTTCGAGGCTACACCTTC
CDR3 protein: CASSGLRGYTF
V gene: TRBV27
clone size: -
D gene: -
J gene: TRBJ1-2

CDR3 DNA: TGTGCCAGTAGTATAGCAGGACAAGGAGAGACCCAGTACTTC
CDR3 protein: CASSIAGQGETQYF
V gene: TRBV19
clone size: -
D gene: -
J gene: TRBJ2-5

CDR3 DNA: TGTGCCAGCAGCTTCGACATTAAAAACATTCAGTACTTC
CDR3 protein: CASSFDIKNIQYF
V gene: TRBV11-2
clone size: -
D gene: -
J gene: TRBJ2-4

CDR3 DNA: TGTGCCAGCAGCCAAGCTACGGGACAGGAGTACGAGCAGTACTTC
CDR3 protein: CASSQATGQEYEQYF
V gene: TRBV14
clone size: -
D gene: TRBD1
J gene: TRBJ2-7

CDR3 DNA: TGTGCCAGCACAACCGGGAATTCTGGAAACACCATATATTTT
CDR3 protein: CASTTGNSGNTIYF
V gene: TRBV18
clone size: -
D gene: -
J gene: TRBJ1-3

CDR3 DNA: TGTGCCAGCAGTTTCTCCCAAAACGGGGGGGAGACCCAGTACTTC
CDR3 protein: CASSFSQNGGETQYF
V gene: TRBV7-2
clone size: few
D gene: TRBD2
J gene: TRBJ2-5

CDR3 DNA: TGTGCCAGCAGCTTGGGAAACGAGCAGTACTTC
CDR3 protein: CASSLGNEQYF
V gene: TRBV5-6
clone size: once
D gene: -
J gene: TRBJ2-7

CDR3 DNA: TGTGCCAGCTCACCTGAAAGGGCCGCCGGAAACACCATATATTTT
CDR3 protein: CASSPERAAGNTIYF
V gene: TRBV18
clone size: -
D gene: -
J gene: TRBJ1-3

CDR3 DNA: TGTGCCAGCAGCTTAGTAGGAAGGAACACCGGGGAGCTGTTTTTT
CDR3 protein: CASSLVGRNTGELFF
V gene: TRBV7-2
clone size: -
D gene: -
J gene: TRBJ2-2

CDR3 DNA: TGTGCCAGCAGCCCGGGACAGGGCCCCTACGAGCAGTACTTC
CDR3 protein: CASSPGQGPYEQYF
V gene: TRBV7-2
clone size: -
D gene: TRBD1
J gene: TRBJ2-7

CDR3 DNA: TGTGCCAGCAGCCGGGGGTCACAGGTCAATCAGCCCCAGCATTTT
CDR3 protein: CASSRGSQVNQPQHF
V gene: TRBV5-8
clone size: -
D gene: -
J gene: TRBJ1-5

CDR3 DNA: TGTGCCAGCAGCTTAGCGACGGGACTAGCGGTTCAAGAGCAGTACTTC
CDR3 protein: CASSLATGLAVQEQYF
V gene: TRBV7-8
clone size: -
D gene: TRBD2
J gene: TRBJ2-7

CDR3 DNA: TGTGCCAGCAGTTTTACTAGATATAATTCACCCCTCCACTTT
CDR3 protein: CASSFTRYNSPLHF
V gene: TRBV28
clone size: -
D gene: -
J gene: TRBJ1-6

CDR3 DNA: TGTGCCAGCAGCTTCTCCAGGGACACTGAAGCTTTCTTT
CDR3 protein: CASSFSRDTEAFF
V gene: TRBV7-2
clone size: -
D gene: -
J gene: TRBJ1-1

CDR3 DNA: TGCAGCGTGGGTTCGACAGGGGTAGAATATGGCTACACCTTC
CDR3 protein: CSVGSTGVEYGYTF
V gene: TRBV29-1
clone size: once
D gene: TRBD1
J gene: TRBJ1-2

CDR3 DNA: TGTGCCAGCAGCTTAGGTGGCTTCTCCTCTGGAAACACCATATATTTT
CDR3 protein: CASSLGGFSSGNTIYF
V gene: TRBV7-2
clone size: -
D gene: -
J gene: TRBJ1-3

CDR3 DNA: TGTGCCAGCAGCTCGGGACTAGCGGGGGTCAATGAGCAGTTCTTC
CDR3 protein: CASSSGLAGVNEQFF
V gene: TRBV13
clone size: -
D gene: TRBD2
J gene: TRBJ2-1